This entry features one TCR beta chain sequence. The data are from a study of cytomegalovirus exposure and HLA in healthy donors. CDR1 MGHRA and CDR2 YSYEKL come from the germline V gene. Trimming cost V 3 bases and J 6 bases; bases outside gene matches: 8. This CDR3 comprises 14 residues. Use of 60 Vbeta and 13 Jbeta primers characterized the PCR. Data came from immunoSEQ multiplex PCR; TCRdb stores just in-frame clones and leaves some out. The sample consists of under 200,000 clones, approximately 73% of them appearing once. The material sequenced was PBMCs. V is TRBV4-1 and J is TRBJ2-7; 7 bases are a match to TRBD1. This TCR was sampled from a man in his fifties or sixties in good health and CMV-seronegative. Written as DNA, the CDR3 is TGCGCCAGCAGCCACCCCGGGACAGAGTCCGAGCAGTACTTC. Protein sequence: CASSHPGTESEQYF.